What follows describes a single TCR beta chain. Its antigen is unknown. This sample stems from a study of OX40 agonist ivuxolimab in advanced cancers. Study at large: An agonistic human IgG2 monoclonal antibody against OX40 (CD134) was given. Ivuxolimab doses were 0.01, 0.1, 0.3, 1.5, 3 or 10 mg/kg every 2 weeks.

Whole-study results and caveats: Clonal expansion from baseline to week 6 occurred in both CD4+ and CD8+ T cells.

This CDR3 comprises 16 residues. V gave up 0 bases and J gave up 8 bases, with 18 bases separating them. Germline V gene sequence: CDR1 SGDLS, CDR2 YYNGEE. Assay used: immunoSEQ multiplex PCR; TCRdb lists only in-frame clones, some missing. The sample holds tens of thousands of clones, around 90% seen once. V is TRBV9 and J is TRBJ2-1; D might be TRBD1 or TRBD2, each matching 6 bases. The sequencing used CD4+ or CD8+ T cells sorted from blood, collected in a trial of the OX40 agonist ivuxolimab. This sequence originates from an adult with an advanced solid tumor such as melanoma, head and neck, liver or kidney cancer. The CDR3 sequence is CASSVGKWGAGDEQFF. The CDR3 DNA reads as TGTGCCAGCAGCGTAGGAAAGTGGGGGGCCGGCGATGAGCAGTTCTTC. The full variable domain, with the rest looked up from reference TRBV9 and TRBJ2-1, is DSGVTQTPKHLITATGQRVTLRCSPRSGDLSVYWYQQSLDQGLQFLIQYYNGEERAKGNILERFSAQQFPDLHSELNLSSLELGDSALYFCASSVGKWGAGDEQFFGPGTRLTVL.